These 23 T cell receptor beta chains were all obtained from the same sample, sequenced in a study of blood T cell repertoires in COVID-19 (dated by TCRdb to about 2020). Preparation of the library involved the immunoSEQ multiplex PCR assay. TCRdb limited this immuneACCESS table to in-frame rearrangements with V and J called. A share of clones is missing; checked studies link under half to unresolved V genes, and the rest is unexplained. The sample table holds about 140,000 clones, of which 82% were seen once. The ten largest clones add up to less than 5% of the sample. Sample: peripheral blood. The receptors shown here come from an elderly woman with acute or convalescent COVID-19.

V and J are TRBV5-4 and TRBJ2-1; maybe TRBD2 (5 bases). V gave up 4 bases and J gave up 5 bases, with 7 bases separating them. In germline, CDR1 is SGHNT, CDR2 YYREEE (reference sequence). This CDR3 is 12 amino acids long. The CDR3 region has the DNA TGTGCCAGCAGCCAAGCGGACAATGAGCAGTTCTTC. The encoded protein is CASSQADNEQFF.

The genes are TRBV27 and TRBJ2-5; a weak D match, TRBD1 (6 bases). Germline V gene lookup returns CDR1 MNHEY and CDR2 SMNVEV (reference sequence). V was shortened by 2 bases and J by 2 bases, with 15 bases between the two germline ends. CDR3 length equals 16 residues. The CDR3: CASSLLGGQLQETQYF. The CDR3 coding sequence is TGTGCCAGCAGTTTACTGGGCGGACAGTTGCAAGAGACCCAGTACTTC.

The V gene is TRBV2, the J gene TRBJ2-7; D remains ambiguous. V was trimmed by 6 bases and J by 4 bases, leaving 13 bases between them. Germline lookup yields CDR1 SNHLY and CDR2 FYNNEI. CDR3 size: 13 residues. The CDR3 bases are TGTGCCAGCAGGAAACACGAAGATTACGAGCAGTACTTC. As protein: CASRKHEDYEQYF. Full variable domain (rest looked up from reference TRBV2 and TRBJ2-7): EPEVTQTPSHQVTQMGQEVILRCVPISNHLYFYWYRQILGQKVEFLVSFYNNEISEKSEIFDDQFSVERPDGSNFTLKIRSTKLEDSAMYFCASRKHEDYEQYFGPGTRLTVT.

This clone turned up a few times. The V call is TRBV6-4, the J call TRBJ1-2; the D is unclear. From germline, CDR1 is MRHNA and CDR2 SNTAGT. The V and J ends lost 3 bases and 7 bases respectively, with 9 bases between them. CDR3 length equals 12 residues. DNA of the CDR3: TGTGCCAGCAGTGAAGGAGGGTTTGGCTACACCTTC. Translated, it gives CASSEGGFGYTF.

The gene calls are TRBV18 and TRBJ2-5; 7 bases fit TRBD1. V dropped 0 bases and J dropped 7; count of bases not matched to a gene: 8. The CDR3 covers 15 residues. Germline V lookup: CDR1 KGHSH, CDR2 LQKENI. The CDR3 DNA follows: TGTGCCAGCTCACCACCGGCACAGGGGTTGGGGACCCAGTACTTC. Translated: CASSPPAQGLGTQYF.

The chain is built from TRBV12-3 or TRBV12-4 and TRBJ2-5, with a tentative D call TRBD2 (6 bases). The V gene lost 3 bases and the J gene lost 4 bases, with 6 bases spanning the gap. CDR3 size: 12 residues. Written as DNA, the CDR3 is TGTGCCAGCAGTTTCGGGGGAGAGACCCAGTACTTC. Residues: CASSFGGETQYF.

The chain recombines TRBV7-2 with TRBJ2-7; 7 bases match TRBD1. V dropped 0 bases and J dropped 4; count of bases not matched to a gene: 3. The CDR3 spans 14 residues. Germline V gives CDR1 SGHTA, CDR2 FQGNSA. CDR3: CASSLAGGGYEQYF. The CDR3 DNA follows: TGTGCCAGCAGCTTAGCAGGGGGCGGATACGAGCAGTACTTC. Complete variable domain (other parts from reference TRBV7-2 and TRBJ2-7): GAGVSQSPSNKVTEKGKDVELRCDPISGHTALYWYRQSLGQGLEFLIYFQGNSAPDKSGLPSDRFSAERTGGSVSTLTIQRTQQEDSAVYLCASSLAGGGYEQYFGPGTRLTVT.

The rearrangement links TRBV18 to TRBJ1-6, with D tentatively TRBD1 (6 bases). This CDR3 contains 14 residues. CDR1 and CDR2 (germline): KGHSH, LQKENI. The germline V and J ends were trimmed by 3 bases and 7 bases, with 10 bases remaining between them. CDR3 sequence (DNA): TGTGCCAGCTCACCGCAGGGGCTGAATTCACCCCTCCACTTT. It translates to CASSPQGLNSPLHF.

CDR3 sequence reads: CASNGGGAPNTGELFF. CDR3 in DNA: TGCGCCAGCAATGGCGGCGGGGCACCGAACACCGGGGAGCTGTTTTTT. The chain combines TRBV5-1 with TRBJ2-2; perhaps TRBD2 as D (6 bases). The CDR3 length is 16 residues. CDR1 is SGHRS, CDR2 YFSETQ, per germline. The ends were cut back, 6 bases at V and 0 bases at J, with 15 bases in the middle.

The CDR3 sequence is CASSSLGVEGNTEAFF. The CDR3 DNA follows: TGTGCCAGCAGCTCCTTGGGGGTGGAGGGGAACACTGAAGCTTTCTTT. This rearrangement joins TRBV5-4 to TRBJ1-1; D may be TRBD1 (5 bases). This CDR3 has 16 amino acids. V lost 3 bases to trimming and J lost 1 base, with 16 bases between them. Germline CDR1 is SGHNT and CDR2 is YYREEE (reference sequence).

The CDR3 reads CASSPHETGENTEAFF. The CDR3 nucleotides read TGTGCCAGCAGCCCCCACGAAACAGGGGAGAACACTGAAGCTTTCTTT. The chain links TRBV3-1 (or the pseudogene TRBV3-2) to TRBJ1-1; 7 bases line up with TRBD1. Germline CDR1 and CDR2: LGHDT and YNNKEL (reference sequence). The ends lost 4 bases at V and 1 base at J; junction bases unmatched: 9. The CDR3 has 16 residues.

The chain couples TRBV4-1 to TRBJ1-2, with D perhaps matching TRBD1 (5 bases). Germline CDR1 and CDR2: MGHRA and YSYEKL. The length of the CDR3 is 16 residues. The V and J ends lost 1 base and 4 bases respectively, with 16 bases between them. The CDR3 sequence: CASSQVAGLGGYGYTF. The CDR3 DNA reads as TGCGCCAGCAGCCAAGTGGCGGGGCTTGGGGGCTATGGCTACACCTTC.

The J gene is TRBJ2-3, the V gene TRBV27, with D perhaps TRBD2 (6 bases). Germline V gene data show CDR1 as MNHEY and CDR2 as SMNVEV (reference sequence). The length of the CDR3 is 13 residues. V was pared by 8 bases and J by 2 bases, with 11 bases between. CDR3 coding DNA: TGTGCCAGCGGGCGGGGCAACACAGATACGCAGTATTTT. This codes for CASGRGNTDTQYF.

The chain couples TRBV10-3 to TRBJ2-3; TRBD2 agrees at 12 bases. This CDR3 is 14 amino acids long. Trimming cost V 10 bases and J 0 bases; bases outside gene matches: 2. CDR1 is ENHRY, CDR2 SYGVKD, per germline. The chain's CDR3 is CATTSGSSTDTQYF. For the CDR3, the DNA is TGTGCCACGACTAGCGGGAGTAGCACAGATACGCAGTATTTT.

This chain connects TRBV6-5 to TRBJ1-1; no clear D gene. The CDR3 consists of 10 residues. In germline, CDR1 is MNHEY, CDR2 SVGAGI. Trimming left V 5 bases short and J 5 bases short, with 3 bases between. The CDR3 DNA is TGTGCCAGCAGTCCAACTGAAGCTTTCTTT. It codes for CASSPTEAFF.

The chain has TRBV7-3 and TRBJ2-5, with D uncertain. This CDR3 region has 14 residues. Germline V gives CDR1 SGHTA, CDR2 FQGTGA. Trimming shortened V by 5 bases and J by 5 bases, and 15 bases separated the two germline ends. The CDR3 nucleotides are TGTGCCAGCAGCCCCTCCCCGTCGGGTGAGACCCAGTACTTC. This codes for CASSPSPSGETQYF.

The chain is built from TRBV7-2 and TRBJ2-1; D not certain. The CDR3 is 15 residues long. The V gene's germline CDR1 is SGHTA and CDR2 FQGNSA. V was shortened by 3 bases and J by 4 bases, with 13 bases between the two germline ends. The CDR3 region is CASSFPVGLYNEQFF. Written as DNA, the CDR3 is TGTGCCAGCAGCTTTCCCGTCGGTTTGTACAATGAGCAGTTCTTC.

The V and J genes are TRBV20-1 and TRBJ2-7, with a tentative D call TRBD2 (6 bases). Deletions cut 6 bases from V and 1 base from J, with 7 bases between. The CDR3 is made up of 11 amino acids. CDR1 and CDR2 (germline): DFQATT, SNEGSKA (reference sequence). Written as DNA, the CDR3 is TGCAGTGCCGGACTATCCTACGAGCAGTACTTC. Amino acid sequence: CSAGLSYEQYF.

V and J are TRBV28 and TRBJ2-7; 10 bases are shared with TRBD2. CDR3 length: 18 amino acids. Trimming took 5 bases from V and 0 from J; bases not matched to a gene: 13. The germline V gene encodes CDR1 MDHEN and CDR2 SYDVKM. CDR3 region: CASSPRAYWTSGSYEQYF. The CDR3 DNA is TGTGCCAGCAGTCCCAGGGCCTATTGGACTAGCGGCTCCTACGAGCAGTACTTC.

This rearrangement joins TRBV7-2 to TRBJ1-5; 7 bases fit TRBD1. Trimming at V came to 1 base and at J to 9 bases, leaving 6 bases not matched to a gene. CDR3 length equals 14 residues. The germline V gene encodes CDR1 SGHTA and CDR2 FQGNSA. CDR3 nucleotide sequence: TGTGCCAGCAGCTTAGGACAGGGTGGGGGGCCCCAGCATTTT. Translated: CASSLGQGGGPQHF.

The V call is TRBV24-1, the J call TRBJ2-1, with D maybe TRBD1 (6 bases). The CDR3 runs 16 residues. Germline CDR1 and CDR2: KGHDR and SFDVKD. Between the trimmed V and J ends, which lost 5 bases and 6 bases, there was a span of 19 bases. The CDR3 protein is CATSGHRDKGINEQFF. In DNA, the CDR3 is TGTGCCACCAGTGGGCACCGGGACAAGGGTATCAATGAGCAGTTCTTC.

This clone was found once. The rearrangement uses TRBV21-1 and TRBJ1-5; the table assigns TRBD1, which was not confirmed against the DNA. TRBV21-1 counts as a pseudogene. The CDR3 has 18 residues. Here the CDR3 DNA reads TGTGCCAGCAAAGCCCACCGAGTCGACAGGGGTGGCAATCAGCCCCAGCATTTT. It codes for CASKAHRVDRGGNQPQHF.

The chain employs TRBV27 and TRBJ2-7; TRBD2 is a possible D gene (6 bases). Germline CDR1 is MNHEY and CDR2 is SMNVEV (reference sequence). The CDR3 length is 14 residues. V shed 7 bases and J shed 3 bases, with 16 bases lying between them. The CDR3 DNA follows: TGTGCCAGCACCTTCTTGGGGGGTTACTACGAGCAGTACTTC. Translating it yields CASTFLGGYYEQYF.